The next 28 T cell receptor beta chains were all read from a single sample in a study of blood T cell repertoires in COVID-19. TCRdb's table, derived via immunoSEQ multiplex PCR, lists solely in-frame clones and lacks some. The table lists 35,000 to 45,000 clones, approximately 86% of them singletons. Material: peripheral blood. The receptors were sampled from a man aged 55 to 70 with acute or convalescent COVID-19.

This sequence joins TRBV29-1 and TRBJ2-7; no firm D call. This CDR3 contains 11 residues. V was cut by 4 bases and J by 0 bases, with 4 bases left in between. Germline lookup yields CDR1 SQVTM and CDR2 ANQGSEA. In DNA form, the CDR3 reads TGCAGCGTTGTAGTCTCCTACGAGCAGTACGTC. This translates into CSVVVSYEQYV.

In this sample, this clone turned up a few times. Here the CDR3 reads CASSHGFRDSRNNEQFF. The CDR3 DNA reads TGCGCCAGCAGCCACGGATTCCGGGACTCACGTAACAATGAGCAGTTCTTC. The chain carries TRBV4-1 and TRBJ2-1, with a weak D call TRBD2 (6 bases). Per germline, CDR1 MGHRA and CDR2 YSYEKL. The CDR3 spans 17 residues. V shed 3 bases and J shed 5 bases, with 20 bases lying between them.

The CDR3 bases are TGTGCCAGCAGTCCGACGGGGAACACTGAAGCTTTCTTT. It is translated as CASSPTGNTEAFF. The chain joins TRBV6-5 to TRBJ1-1; D gene ambiguous. The CDR3 is 13 residues long. The ends were cut back, 5 bases at V and 1 base at J, with 8 bases in the middle. CDR1 and CDR2 from the germline V gene are MNHEY and SVGAGI.

The V and J genes are TRBV6-1 and TRBJ2-3; 15 nucleotides line up with TRBD2. This CDR3 region has 18 residues. Losses at the gene ends were 3 bases for V and 2 bases for J; bases not matched to a gene: 6. The germline gives CDR1 MNHNS, CDR2 SASEGT. CDR3 residues: CASSEGLAGGPTTDTQYF. In DNA form, the CDR3 reads TGTGCCAGCAGTGAGGGACTAGCGGGAGGCCCAACCACAGATACGCAGTATTTT.

Here the CDR3 reads CASSEGTGPGTEAFF. The CDR3 coding sequence is TGTGCCAGCAGTGAGGGGACAGGGCCGGGCACTGAAGCTTTCTTT. The rearrangement uses TRBV6-4 and TRBJ1-1, with 9 bases aligning to TRBD1. V was pared by 3 bases and J by 4 bases, with 6 bases of the junction left unmatched. CDR1 is MRHNA, CDR2 SNTAGT, per germline. The CDR3 has 15 amino acids.

The V and J genes are TRBV11-2 and TRBJ2-2; tentative D call: TRBD1 (5 bases). The germline V gene has CDR1 SGHAT and CDR2 FQNNGV. The V end was cut by 6 bases, the J end by 1 base, with 9 bases between. CDR3 length: 14 amino acids. CDR3 DNA sequence: TGTGCCAGCAGTAAAACAGGGAACACCGGGGAGCTGTTTTTT. Its protein product is CASSKTGNTGELFF.

The chain has TRBV5-1 and TRBJ1-6; 8 bases are shared with TRBD1. Germline V gene sequence: CDR1 SGHRS, CDR2 YFSETQ. J lost 8 bases, V lost 1 base, and 5 bases had no gene match. The CDR3 runs to 15 residues. The CDR3 sequence is CASSLYAGGDSPLHF. In DNA form, the CDR3 reads TGCGCCAGCAGCTTGTACGCAGGGGGCGATTCACCCCTCCACTTT.

The J gene is TRBJ2-1, the V gene TRBV6-4, with 8 bases matching TRBD1. V was pared by 2 bases and J by 11 bases, with 11 bases of the junction left unmatched. The CDR3 has 15 amino acids. Looked up from germline, CDR1 is MRHNA and CDR2 is SNTAGT. CDR3 loop: CASSDTNKDRVKQFF. In nucleotides, the CDR3 is TGTGCCAGCAGTGACACGAACAAGGACAGGGTAAAGCAGTTCTTC.

The V gene is TRBV18, the J gene TRBJ1-1; no reliable D call. The length of the CDR3 is 15 residues. The germline V and J ends were trimmed by 0 bases and 1 base, with 9 bases remaining between them. CDR1 and CDR2 (germline): KGHSH, LQKENI. CDR3 amino acids: CASSPPRVKNTEAFF. For the CDR3, the DNA is TGTGCCAGCTCACCACCACGGGTAAAGAACACTGAAGCTTTCTTT.

The chain is built from TRBV5-1 and TRBJ1-6; 9 bases match TRBD1. Trimming at V came to 4 bases and at J to 8 bases, leaving 4 bases not matched to a gene. This CDR3 contains 14 residues. Germline loops: CDR1 SGHRS, CDR2 YFSETQ. The DNA for the CDR3 is TGCGCCAGCAGCCAAAGACAGGGGGATTCACCCCTCCACTTT. Encoded protein: CASSQRQGDSPLHF.

The sample holds one count of this clone. This chain connects TRBV5-1 to TRBJ2-2; a possible D gene is TRBD2 (6 bases). This CDR3 is 16 amino acids long. Germline V gene lookup returns CDR1 SGHRS and CDR2 YFSETQ. V lost 1 base, J lost 0 bases, and 10 bases lay in between. CDR3 bases: TGCGCCAGCAGCTTGTCTCGGGGGACGAACACCGGGGAGCTGTTTTTT. The encoded protein is CASSLSRGTNTGELFF.

J is TRBJ2-1 and V is TRBV5-5; the match to TRBD2 covers 11 bases. V lost 1 base to trimming and J lost 2 bases; unmatched junction nucleotides: 5. CDR3 size: 17 residues. CDR1 is SGHKS and CDR2 is YYEKEE in the germline V gene (reference sequence). The chain's CDR3 is CASSLSSGRGTYNEQFF. DNA for the CDR3: TGTGCCAGCAGCTTGAGTAGCGGGAGGGGGACCTACAATGAGCAGTTCTTC.

V and J are TRBV28 and TRBJ1-1, with unresolved D. The CDR3 is made up of 13 amino acids. Germline loops: CDR1 MDHEN, CDR2 SYDVKM. The V gene lost 5 bases and the J gene lost 1 base, with 8 bases spanning the gap. CDR3 sequence: CASSRRRNTEAFF. The CDR3 coding sequence is TGTGCCAGCAGTCGTCGTCGGAACACTGAAGCTTTCTTT.

The V gene is TRBV6-5, the J gene TRBJ2-1; 9 bases align to TRBD1. V dropped 7 bases and J dropped 2; count of bases not matched to a gene: 6. Germline assignment: CDR1 MNHEY and CDR2 SVGAGI. CDR3 length: 15 amino acids. CDR3 sequence: CASKEGQGPYNEQFF. In nucleotides, the CDR3 is TGTGCCAGCAAGGAGGGACAGGGCCCCTACAATGAGCAGTTCTTC.

This chain uses TRBV18 with TRBJ1-1; D is perhaps TRBD1 (6 bases). V shed 8 bases and J shed 0 bases, with 16 bases lying between them. Germline V CDR1 and CDR2: KGHSH, LQKENI. The CDR3 spans 15 residues. CDR3 residues: CASGETGHLNTEAFF. The CDR3 DNA is TGTGCCAGCGGGGAAACAGGGCATTTGAACACTGAAGCTTTCTTT. Based on the CDR3 plus reference TRBV18 and TRBJ1-1, the full variable domain is NAGVMQNPRHLVRRRGQEARLRCSPMKGHSHVYWYRQLPEEGLKFMVYLQKENIIDESGMPKERFSAEFPKEGPSILRIQQVVRGDSAAYFCASGETGHLNTEAFFGQGTRLTVV.

This chain connects TRBV20-1 to TRBJ1-1; 7 nucleotides match TRBD1. V trimming: 3 bases; J trimming: 2 bases; junction bases outside the gene matches: 3. The CDR3 is made up of 13 amino acids. In germline, CDR1 is DFQATT, CDR2 SNEGSKA (reference sequence). The CDR3 loop is CSASRQGNTEAFF. CDR3 sequence (DNA): TGCAGTGCTAGTAGACAGGGCAACACTGAAGCTTTCTTT.

This sequence joins TRBV7-2 and TRBJ2-1, with TRBD2 as a possible D gene (5 bases). The CDR3 length is 15 residues. Trimming shortened V by 5 bases and J by 0 bases, and 11 bases separated the two germline ends. Germline CDR1 is SGHTA and CDR2 is FQGNSA. Written as DNA, the CDR3 is TGTGCCAGCAGCCTTCGGGGAGCCTCCTACAATGAGCAGTTCTTC. It encodes CASSLRGASYNEQFF.

The V call is TRBV3-1 (or the pseudogene TRBV3-2), the J call TRBJ1-6; 10 bases agree with TRBD1. Germline CDR1 and CDR2: LGHDT and YNNKEL (reference sequence). After removal of 1 base from V and 15 bases from J, the junction contained 6 bases not matched to a gene. The CDR3 sequence is 14 residues long. The CDR3 nucleotides read TGTGCCAGCAGCCAAGGAAGGGACAGGGGAAGCCTCCACTTT. This gives the protein CASSQGRDRGSLHF.

The V call is TRBV7-2, the J call TRBJ1-1, with D perhaps TRBD1 (6 bases). The germline V gene encodes CDR1 SGHTA and CDR2 FQGNSA. The CDR3 is 15 residues long. V lost 2 bases and J lost 7, with 17 bases in between. As DNA, the CDR3 is TGTGCCAGCAGCTTACTCCTCGGGGGGCAAGGTGAAGCTTTCTTT. Protein sequence: CASSLLLGGQGEAFF. Together with reference TRBV7-2 and TRBJ1-1, the CDR3 gives the full variable domain: GAGVSQSPSNKVTEKGKDVELRCDPISGHTALYWYRQSLGQGLEFLIYFQGNSAPDKSGLPSDRFSAERTGGSVSTLTIQRTQQEDSAVYLCASSLLLGGQGEAFFGQGTRLTVV.

This chain uses TRBV19 with TRBJ2-2; D remains unclear. The V gene's germline CDR1 is LNHDA and CDR2 SQIVND (reference sequence). V was cut by 5 bases and J by 2 bases, with 6 bases left in between. The length of the CDR3 is 13 residues. CDR3 residues: CASSFLNTGELFF. The CDR3 DNA follows: TGTGCCAGTAGTTTTCTTAACACCGGGGAGCTGTTTTTT. The full variable domain, with the rest looked up from reference TRBV19 and TRBJ2-2, is DGGITQSPKYLFRKEGQNVTLSCEQNLNHDAMYWYRQDPGQGLRLIYYSQIVNDFQKGDIAEGYSVSREKKESFPLTVTSAQKNPTAFYLCASSFLNTGELFFGEGSRLTVL.

The chain joins TRBV15 to TRBJ1-2, with D possibly matching TRBD1 (6 bases). Germline V gives CDR1 LNHNV, CDR2 YYDKDF (reference sequence). The germline V and J ends were trimmed by 1 base and 8 bases, with 11 bases remaining between them. The CDR3 has 13 residues. CDR3 loop: CATSRAQGSGYTF. The CDR3 region has the DNA TGTGCCACCAGCAGAGCGCAGGGGTCCGGCTACACCTTC.

The chain carries TRBV7-8 and TRBJ1-1; tentatively, D is TRBD1 (6 bases). CDR1 is SGHVS, CDR2 FQNEAQ, per germline. V gave up 5 bases and J gave up 5 bases, with 18 bases separating them. This CDR3 has 15 residues. The CDR3 DNA reads TGTGCCAGCAGCCAAGGGGGGGCAATGCGTACTGAAGCTTTCTTT. It encodes CASSQGGAMRTEAFF.

The V call is TRBV6-5, the J call TRBJ2-1, with D perhaps TRBD1 (5 bases). With 0 bases removed from V and 2 bases from J, the gap between germline ends came to 11 bases. The CDR3 extends over 16 amino acids. CDR1 is MNHEY, CDR2 SVGAGI, per germline. The CDR3 reads CASSYSNRNPYNEQFF. CDR3 bases: TGTGCCAGCAGTTACTCGAACAGGAACCCCTACAATGAGCAGTTCTTC.

The chain couples TRBV12-5 to TRBJ1-5, with 7 bases lining up with TRBD1. The CDR3 totals 16 residues. The germline V gene encodes CDR1 LGHNT and CDR2 FRNRAP. The V and J ends lost 3 bases and 5 bases, in that order; junction bases with no gene match: 10. CDR3 sequence reads: CASGFILTGPDQPQHF. CDR3 coding DNA: TGTGCTAGTGGTTTCATTCTGACAGGGCCCGATCAGCCCCAGCATTTT.

This clone occurred a few times. The rearrangement joins TRBV4-3 to TRBJ1-4; D remains unclear. This CDR3 spans 13 amino acids. The germline gives CDR1 LGHNA, CDR2 YSLEER. V lost 1 base and J 7 bases, leaving 7 bases between the germline ends. In nucleotides, the CDR3 is TGCGCCAGCAGCCAAGCTAGAACTGAAAAACTGTTTTTT. Its translation is CASSQARTEKLFF.

The J gene is TRBJ1-5, the V gene TRBV7-9; 10 bases match TRBD1. The germline V gene has CDR1 SEHNR and CDR2 FQNEAQ (reference sequence). The V and J ends lost 4 bases and 1 base, in that order; junction bases with no gene match: 4. The CDR3 consists of 16 residues. CDR3 in DNA: TGTGCCAGCAGCTGGGGGGACAGGGGAAGCAATCAGCCCCAGCATTTT. Its protein is CASSWGDRGSNQPQHF.

This chain connects TRBV5-1 to TRBJ2-5; D gene uncertain. In germline, CDR1 is SGHRS, CDR2 YFSETQ. This CDR3 is 13 amino acids long. Trimming left V 3 bases short and J 3 bases short, with 9 bases between. The CDR3 here is CASSSRPEETQYF. The CDR3 DNA reads TGCGCCAGCAGCTCCCGTCCGGAAGAGACCCAGTACTTC.

The chain joins TRBV27 to TRBJ1-1, with D possibly TRBD1 on 6 matching bases. The V gene's germline CDR1 is MNHEY and CDR2 SMNVEV (reference sequence). Trimming cost V 7 bases and J 4 bases, with 13 bases left between them. This CDR3 contains 13 residues. The chain's CDR3 is CASNLTQGTEAFF. CDR3 in DNA: TGTGCCAGCAACCTTACACAGGGCACTGAAGCTTTCTTT.